This TCR beta chain was captured in a study of shared clonotypes between healthy human individuals. Using immunoSEQ multiplex PCR, the repertoire was profiled, and TCRdb retains in-frame clones only, with some absent. The repertoire has around 690,000 clones, about nine tenths of them found once; the top ten carry about 33%. Deletions cut 3 bases from V and 2 bases from J, with 11 bases between. CDR1 and CDR2 (germline): MDHEN, SYDVKM. The CDR3 has 14 residues. In regard to this clone: Its specificity is unknown.

Study-wide results and limits: Sampling included only blood; tissue repertoires likely differ.

This clonotype was obtained from a man younger than 35 in good health. Some clones in this sample may be carry-over from other donors' samples. The J gene is TRBJ2-7, the V gene TRBV28; the D gene is possibly TRBD2 (6 bases). The sample was memory CD8+ T cells from PBMCs. Indicated subset: CD45RO+ cells pooled with CCR7-negative TemRA cells. For the CDR3, the DNA is TGTGCCAGCAGTTTTGAGGCGGGGCCCTACGAGCAGTACTTC. This codes for CASSFEAGPYEQYF.